This T cell receptor (beta chain) is drawn from a study of a mutant IDH1 vaccine in newly diagnosed glioma (dated by TCRdb to the early 2020s). Background on the whole study: Vaccination started 4-6 weeks after radiotherapy alone, or was given together with temozolomide cycles in the groups whose treatment included chemotherapy. The week-35 safety follow-up was designated visit V12, and the week-47 end of study was designated visit V13. For exploratory analyses, 25 treated patients had longitudinal TCRB deep sequencing done wherever samples were available. Prior to enrollment, patients had been given standard therapy consisting of radiotherapy alone, temozolomide alone, or radiochemotherapy with temozolomide, with the combination given to most patients. Of the approximately 34 patients who were treated, about 62% were male and about 40% were female, and the mean age was about 37 years. Peripheral blood was drawn at six visits: V03 (baseline), V05, V07, V10, V12 and V13.

Libraries were made using the immunoSEQ multiplex PCR assay. The hsTCRB Kit was used according to the manufacturer's protocol to amplify rearranged TCR beta chain sequences. Sequencing of TCRB libraries was carried out on an Illumina MiSeq. In the original analysis: The kit vendor's proprietary platform handled demultiplexing, trimming and gene mapping. This immuneACCESS table, as held by TCRdb, lists in-frame sequences with V and J called but not all clones. Of the missing ones, under half trace to an unresolved V gene in checked studies; the others have no known cause. For V, J and clone size, that table is used; D and trimming come from the DNA. Within this sample are tens of thousands of clones, with approximately 80% of them counted one time only. Of the sample, 5% to 6.5% falls within the top ten clones. The time point label here, explained by the study, means: week 47, end of study. Each vaccine dose was 300 ug of a 20-mer mutant IDH1 peptide in Montanide, given subcutaneously with topical imiquimod. Patients received eight vaccinations in weeks 1, 3, 5, 7, 11, 15, 19 and 23, corresponding to visits V03 through V10. Donors had newly diagnosed WHO grade 3 or 4 IDH1-mutant astrocytomas with loss of nuclear ATRX. The samples were drawn from NOA16, a multicentre, single-arm, open-label phase I trial in Germany that tested a mutant IDH1 peptide vaccine in humans for the first time. The DNeasy Blood and Tissue Kit was used to extract genomic DNA from EDTA blood for TCRB sequencing.

The CDR3 goes from the cysteine to the phenylalanine over 13 residues. Only CDR3 DNA remains: 39 bases, in frame from the first base. Overall study outcomes, separate from this receptor: Immune responses induced by the vaccine were seen in 93.3% of patients across multiple MHC alleles. No apparent relationship was observed between pseudoprogression and alterations in the top peripheral T cell clonotypes detected by TCRB sequencing. Selection of PBMC samples for TCRB deep sequencing was based on availability. The authors noted that analyses of patient blood samples could not be reproduced because of sample limitations.

As to this clone: The target of this receptor is not known. The sample holds no much larger clone one base away, and base qualities are not on file.

Sequenced here: PBMCs, sampled from a glioma patient whose treatment included an IDH1 peptide vaccine. The clonotype comes from a man in his forties or fifties with glioma. The chain uses TRBV21-1 and TRBJ2-7; the table's D call of TRBD1 was not tested on the DNA. TRBV21-1 is a pseudogene locus. The nucleotide sequence reads TGTGCCAGCAGCCCCGGCAGGGGCTACGAGCAGTACTTC. Its coded protein is CASSPGRGYEQYF.